This T cell receptor (beta chain) is drawn from a study of PD-L1 blockade in urothelial cancer. Whole-study context: Dosed intravenously at 1,200 mg every 3 weeks, atezolizumab was initiated by patients around 2014. Samples of blood were analyzed 3 weeks (second dose) and 6 weeks after treatment start. General study points: More expansion of tumor-associated blood clones, seen at 3 weeks, marked durable-benefit patients.

The CDR3 covers 15 residues. Germline V CDR1 and CDR2: LGHNA, YNFKEQ. Trimming cost V 1 base and J 0 bases, with 7 bases left between them. The time point was: pretreatment peripheral blood. Concerning this clone: Its specificity is unknown.

Clones were read by immunoSEQ multiplex PCR, and TCRdb kept only the in-frame ones, dropping some. The sample includes some 100,000 clones, 89% seen only once; the top ten take about 1%. The chain is built from TRBV4-2 and TRBJ2-1, with D uncertain. The specimen comprised PBMCs, sampled around atezolizumab (anti-PD-L1) treatment. This TCR was sampled from a woman aged 80 or older with urothelial cancer. The CDR3 DNA reads TGTGCCAGCAGCCAAGGACAACACTCCTACAATGAGCAGTTCTTC. Translation gives CASSQGQHSYNEQFF.